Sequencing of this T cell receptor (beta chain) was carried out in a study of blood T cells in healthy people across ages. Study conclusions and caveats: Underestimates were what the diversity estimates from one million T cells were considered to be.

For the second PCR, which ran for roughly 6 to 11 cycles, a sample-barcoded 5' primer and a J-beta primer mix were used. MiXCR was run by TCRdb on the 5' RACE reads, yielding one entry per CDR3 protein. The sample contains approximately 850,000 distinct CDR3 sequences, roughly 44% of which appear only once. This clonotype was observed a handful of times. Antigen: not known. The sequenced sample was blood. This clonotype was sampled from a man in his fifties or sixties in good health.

CDR3 amino acids: CASSTTPDTSNTEAFF. CDR3 in DNA: TGTGCCAGCAGCACAACCCCGGACACTTCGAACACTGAAGCTTTCTTT. V is TRBV9 and J is TRBJ1-1; maybe TRBD1 (5 bases). V gave up 4 bases and J gave up 1 base, with 17 bases separating them. The V gene's germline CDR1 is SGDLS and CDR2 YYNGEE. This CDR3 has 16 amino acids.